Below, one T cell receptor (beta chain) is given with its context. This sample was included in a study of blood T cell repertoires in COVID-19. At the level of the study: The origin of the acute and convalescent COVID-19 samples was the United States, Italy and Spain. In each case, the material was cDNA or gDNA derived from T cells, B-cell-depleted T cells, or PBMCs.

Trimming shortened V by 3 bases and J by 6 bases, and 9 bases separated the two germline ends. The CDR3 covers 12 residues. CDR1 is LNHNV and CDR2 is YYDKDF in the germline V gene (reference sequence). The authors' processing: Reference gene primers were amplified, and this amplification served to estimate nucleated cell counts. This table comes from immunoSEQ multiplex PCR, and its TCRdb copy is limited to in-frame clones, with some not included. V and J calls and clone size are given by that table; D and trimming were obtained from the DNA. The sample has roughly 50,000 clones; 79% are singletons. The sample taken for sequencing was peripheral blood. This TCR was recovered from a man in his sixties with acute or convalescent COVID-19. This chain joins TRBV15 and TRBJ2-7, with D possibly being TRBD1 (5 bases). CDR3 nucleotides: TGTGCCACCAGCAGGGCAGGGTTCGAGCAGTACTTC. This codes for CATSRAGFEQYF.